The 24 T cell receptor beta chains below come from one sample, sequenced in a study of T cell changes during pregnancy in multiple sclerosis. The protocol was immunoSEQ multiplex PCR, while the TCRdb copy is restricted to in-frame clones and leaves out a portion. In the table there are tens of thousands of clones, 85% to 90% of which are singletons. Specimen: CD4+ T cells from peripheral blood mononuclear cells, collected in the first trimester of pregnancy. These receptors came from a female donor with multiple sclerosis, enrolled in a pregnancy study.

The rearrangement joins TRBV9 to TRBJ1-2; a possible D gene is TRBD1 (6 bases). Trimming took off 2 bases at V and 2 bases at J, with 7 bases between the two ends. Germline CDR1 reads SGDLS; CDR2 reads YYNGEE. This CDR3 has 13 residues. CDR3 nucleotide sequence: TGTGCCAGCAGCGTGGGGACAAACTATGGCTACACCTTC. Amino acids: CASSVGTNYGYTF.

The V call is TRBV5-3, the J call TRBJ1-5, with 11 positions matching TRBD1. TRBV5-3 is assigned to the ORF class and has an uncertain function. The CDR3 runs 18 residues. Losses at the gene ends were 4 bases for V and 7 bases for J; bases not matched to a gene: 16. Written as DNA, the CDR3 is TGTGCCAGAAGCCAGAAAAACAGCGGGGGACAGGGGGGGCAGCCCCAGCATTTT. This sequence encodes CARSQKNSGGQGGQPQHF.

This chain uses TRBV28 with TRBJ1-1; maybe TRBD1 (6 bases). CDR3 length: 14 residues. CDR1 is MDHEN, CDR2 SYDVKM, per germline. Trimming shortened V by 5 bases and J by 2 bases, and 12 bases separated the two germline ends. The CDR3 sequence is CASSANRENTEAFF. The DNA for the CDR3 is TGTGCCAGCAGTGCCAACAGGGAAAACACTGAAGCTTTCTTT.

This sequence joins TRBV29-1 and TRBJ2-1; 12 bases match TRBD2. The germline CDR1 and CDR2 sequences are SQVTM and ANQGSEA. The V segment lost 3 bases and the J segment 5 bases; nucleotides outside the gene matches: 17. CDR3 length: 19 amino acids. This chain's CDR3 is CSVEDPPRGRTSGNNEQFF. Here the CDR3 DNA reads TGCAGCGTTGAGGATCCCCCTCGGGGACGGACTAGCGGGAACAATGAGCAGTTCTTC.

The chain uses TRBV7-9 and TRBJ1-1; D is undetermined. Germline loops: CDR1 SEHNR, CDR2 FQNEAQ (reference sequence). CDR3 length equals 11 residues. V shed 3 bases and J shed 9 bases, with 8 bases lying between them. The CDR3 nucleotides read TGTGCCAGCAGCTTCGGGGTAAAAGCTTTCTTT. Translating it yields CASSFGVKAFF.

The chain links TRBV5-4 to TRBJ1-2, with 8 bases aligning to TRBD1. This CDR3 has 13 residues. V lost 4 bases to trimming and J lost 5 bases; unmatched junction nucleotides: 4. Germline loops: CDR1 SGHNT, CDR2 YYREEE (reference sequence). CDR3 in amino acids: CASSPDRDYGYTF. The CDR3 DNA is TGTGCCAGCAGCCCGGACAGGGATTATGGCTACACCTTC.

The chain has TRBV5-1 and TRBJ2-7; D is perhaps TRBD1 (5 bases). Germline CDR1 is SGHRS and CDR2 is YFSETQ. This CDR3 comprises 20 residues. V lost 0 bases and J lost 0, with 25 bases in between. CDR3 in amino acids: CASSLAGQGSSLSYSYEQYF. CDR3 in DNA: TGCGCCAGCAGCTTGGCCGGCCAGGGCAGCTCCTTATCGTACTCCTACGAGCAGTACTTC.

V usage is TRBV7-8 and J usage is TRBJ2-1; D gene ambiguous. This CDR3 spans 17 amino acids. CDR1 is SGHVS and CDR2 is FQNEAQ in the germline V gene. V was cut by 4 bases and J by 0 bases, with 16 bases left in between. The CDR3 DNA sequence: TGTGCCAGCAGCTCCCAGCTAGGTGTTAGCTCCTACAATGAGCAGTTCTTC. Its protein product is CASSSQLGVSSYNEQFF.

The chain uses TRBV11-2 and TRBJ2-1, with 9 positions matching TRBD2. The CDR3 loop spans 15 amino acids. The J segment lost 2 bases and the V segment lost 6 bases, leaving 5 bases of the junction unmatched. Germline-derived CDR1 and CDR2 are SGHAT and FQNNGV. CDR3 loop: CASSSTSGPYNEQFF. The CDR3 DNA follows: TGTGCCAGCAGTTCGACTAGCGGCCCCTACAATGAGCAGTTCTTC.

This chain connects TRBV5-1 to TRBJ1-2; 7 bases fit TRBD1. CDR1 SGHRS and CDR2 YFSETQ come from the germline V gene. The CDR3 has 16 amino acids. J lost 2 bases, V lost 3 bases, and 10 bases had no gene match. CDR3 amino acids: CASSSRDSPKNYGYTF. CDR3 DNA sequence: TGCGCCAGCAGCTCCCGGGACAGTCCGAAGAACTATGGCTACACCTTC.

The chain joins TRBV6-1 to TRBJ2-7; 12 bases align to TRBD1. Germline loops: CDR1 MNHNS, CDR2 SASEGT. The CDR3 has 16 residues. After removal of 1 base from V and 6 bases from J, the junction contained 7 bases not matched to a gene. The CDR3 coding sequence is TGTGCCAGCAGTGAAGGTCTGGGACAGGGGGCGGTCGAGCAGTACTTC. This gives the protein CASSEGLGQGAVEQYF.

V and J are TRBV5-1 and TRBJ2-1; D gene unclear. Trimming stripped 4 bases from V and 0 bases from J, with 8 bases between. Germline-derived CDR1 and CDR2 are SGHRS and YFSETQ. CDR3 length: 14 residues. CDR3: CASSQTSSYNEQFF. CDR3 sequence (DNA): TGCGCCAGCAGCCAGACAAGCTCCTACAATGAGCAGTTCTTC. Together with reference TRBV5-1 and TRBJ2-1, the CDR3 gives the full variable domain: KAGVTQTPRYLIKTRGQQVTLSCSPISGHRSVSWYQQTPGQGLQFLFEYFSETQRNKGNFPGRFSGRQFSNSRSEMNVSTLELGDSALYLCASSQTSSYNEQFFGPGTRLTVL.

The V call is TRBV19, the J call TRBJ2-7; 11 nucleotides align to TRBD1. With V trimmed by 3 bases and J by 3 bases, 4 bases remained unmatched. Looked up from germline, CDR1 is LNHDA and CDR2 is SQIVND (reference sequence). This CDR3 has 15 residues. The CDR3 sequence: CASSMTGTGGYEQYF. In DNA form, the CDR3 reads TGTGCCAGTAGTATGACCGGGACAGGGGGCTACGAGCAGTACTTC.

This chain joins TRBV11-2 and TRBJ2-5; D possibly corresponds to TRBD2 (7 bases). There are 14 residues in the CDR3. Trimming took off 9 bases at V and 2 bases at J, with 16 bases between the two ends. Germline V gene lookup returns CDR1 SGHAT and CDR2 FQNNGV. The CDR3: CASSEGGIQETQYF. CDR3 sequence (DNA): TGTGCCAGTTCCGAGGGGGGGATTCAAGAGACCCAGTACTTC.

The V and J genes are TRBV10-3 and TRBJ1-4; D perhaps matches TRBD1 (6 bases). CDR1 is ENHRY, CDR2 SYGVKD, per germline. The length of the CDR3 is 13 residues. The V gene lost 8 bases and the J gene lost 5 bases, with 12 bases spanning the gap. The CDR3 DNA sequence: TGTGCCATCGGGGGGGCCATCAATGAAAAACTGTTTTTT. Amino acid sequence: CAIGGAINEKLFF.

The CDR3 DNA sequence: TGTGCCTGGAGTGGACTAGCGGGAGAAGAGACCCAGTACTTC. It is translated as CAWSGLAGEETQYF. V and J are TRBV30 and TRBJ2-5, with TRBD2 matching 12 bases. The CDR3 has 14 residues. J gave up 3 bases and V 1 base, and 0 bases lay outside the gene matches. CDR1 and CDR2 from the germline V gene are GTSNPN and SVGIG (reference sequence).

J is TRBJ2-7 and V is TRBV27; 8 nucleotides align to TRBD1. Germline V CDR1 and CDR2: MNHEY, SMNVEV (reference sequence). CDR3 length: 17 residues. Trimming removed 3 bases from V and 0 bases from J; junction bases left unmatched: 10. CDR3 DNA sequence: TGTGCCAGCAGTTTTCTCCGCGGGACAGGAGTCTCCTACGAGCAGTACTTC. This sequence encodes CASSFLRGTGVSYEQYF.

V gene TRBV5-5 combines with J gene TRBJ1-2; D is perhaps TRBD1 (6 bases). The V gene lost 3 bases and the J gene lost 1 base, with 16 bases spanning the gap. Germline CDR1 is SGHKS and CDR2 is YYEKEE (reference sequence). The CDR3 is made up of 16 amino acids. The CDR3 region is CASSSGQPLGNYGYTF. In DNA, the CDR3 is TGTGCCAGCAGCTCCGGACAGCCTCTCGGTAACTATGGCTACACCTTC.

This clone appeared a single time. CDR3 in amino acids: CASTRQGGEQYF. CDR3 DNA sequence: TGTGCCAGCACGAGGCAGGGGGGCGAGCAGTACTTC. This rearrangement joins TRBV6-1 to TRBJ2-7; a weak D match, TRBD1 (7 bases). The CDR3 runs to 12 residues. V lost 7 bases and J 6 bases, leaving 13 bases between the germline ends. Germline loops: CDR1 MNHNS, CDR2 SASEGT.

J is TRBJ2-1 and V is TRBV6-5; D possibly corresponds to TRBD2 (6 bases). The germline V gene has CDR1 MNHEY and CDR2 SVGAGI. The CDR3 sequence is 16 residues long. Trimming took off 2 bases at V and 5 bases at J, with 16 bases between the two ends. The CDR3 nucleotides read TGTGCCAGCAGTTACACCCCGTTACCGGGAGACAATGAGCAGTTCTTC. Amino acid sequence: CASSYTPLPGDNEQFF.

The chain joins TRBV7-9 to TRBJ2-1; 7 nucleotides match TRBD2. V lost 2 bases and J lost 0; bases outside the gene matches: 4. Germline V gene lookup returns CDR1 SEHNR and CDR2 FQNEAQ (reference sequence). CDR3 size: 16 residues. CDR3 amino acids: CASSLYGGSSYNEQFF. DNA of the CDR3: TGTGCCAGCAGCTTATACGGCGGGAGCTCCTACAATGAGCAGTTCTTC.

This clone was detected only once. The chain employs TRBV9 and TRBJ2-7; 9 positions agree with TRBD2. V was clipped by 2 bases and J by 3 bases; unmatched bases: 3. This CDR3 spans 14 amino acids. CDR1 SGDLS and CDR2 YYNGEE come from the germline V gene. CDR3 residues: CASSVGSGSYEQYF. In DNA form, the CDR3 reads TGTGCCAGCAGCGTGGGTAGCGGGAGCTACGAGCAGTACTTC.

The chain couples TRBV11-2 to TRBJ2-2; perhaps TRBD1 as D (6 bases). Germline V gene data show CDR1 as SGHAT and CDR2 as FQNNGV. The germline V and J ends were trimmed by 4 bases and 1 base, with 13 bases remaining between them. CDR3 length equals 16 residues. Here the CDR3 DNA reads TGTGCCAGCAGCTGGACCGGGACAAAGAACACCGGGGAGCTGTTTTTT. Translation: CASSWTGTKNTGELFF.

This clone has only a few counts. The CDR3, as DNA: TGTGCCAGCAGCCAAGATTCGAATCAGCCCCAGCATTTT. Its translation: CASSQDSNQPQHF. This chain connects TRBV4-2 to TRBJ1-5; D not resolved. Germline-derived CDR1 and CDR2 are LGHNA and YNFKEQ. The CDR3 has 13 amino acids. V lost 0 bases to trimming and J lost 4 bases, with 4 bases between them.